Listed here are 32 T cell receptor beta chains from one sample, sequenced in a study of neoadjuvant nivolumab and ipilimumab in lung cancer. Data came from immunoSEQ multiplex PCR; TCRdb stores just in-frame clones and leaves some out. This repertoire shows tens of thousands of clones, roughly 89% found once; its top ten account for under 4.5%. The material was blood, obtained before neoadjuvant nivolumab, alone or with ipilimumab. The receptor source for this set is an adult with non-small cell lung cancer. Some clones in this sample may be carry-over from other donors' samples.

This clone is a singleton in its sample. The rearrangement uses TRBV6-5 and TRBJ1-2, with a tentative D call TRBD1 (5 bases). CDR3 length: 12 amino acids. V dropped 11 bases and J dropped 3 bases, with 13 bases sitting between them. Germline V gene sequence: CDR1 MNHEY, CDR2 SVGAGI. The CDR3 sequence is CACGGRDYGYTF. The CDR3 DNA is TGTGCCTGCGGGGGTAGGGACTATGGCTACACCTTC.

The CDR3 region is CASSASRQGASYSNQPQHF. The CDR3 DNA reads TGTGCCAGCAGTGCCAGTCGGCAGGGGGCCAGTTATAGCAATCAGCCCCAGCATTTT. The chain recombines TRBV6-1 with TRBJ1-5, with 8 positions matching TRBD1. V dropped 4 bases and J dropped 0; count of bases not matched to a gene: 14. Germline lookup yields CDR1 MNHNS and CDR2 SASEGT. This CDR3 is built from 19 residues.

This rearrangement joins TRBV2 to TRBJ2-3; D gene uncertain. The V gene lost 8 bases and the J gene lost 5 bases, with 8 bases spanning the gap. The CDR3 has 11 residues. Germline CDR1 SNHLY, CDR2 FYNNEI. CDR3 coding DNA: TGTGCCAGCGTCTCAGGAGATACGCAGTATTTT. It translates to CASVSGDTQYF.

In its sample, this clone was seen once. The V call is TRBV19, the J call TRBJ2-3; tentatively, D is TRBD1 or TRBD2 (5 bases each). Germline CDR1 and CDR2: LNHDA and SQIVND (reference sequence). Between the trimmed V and J ends, which lost 8 bases and 2 bases, there was a span of 14 bases. CDR3 length: 14 amino acids. For the CDR3, the DNA is TGTGCCAGTCTCCCATTGGGGACCACAGATACGCAGTATTTT. Amino acid sequence: CASLPLGTTDTQYF.

The rearrangement links TRBV7-3 to TRBJ2-5; TRBD2 agrees at 11 bases. The CDR3 length is 14 residues. Germline CDR1 and CDR2: SGHTA and FQGTGA. Germline trimming cut 10 bases from V and 4 bases from J; bases unmatched to any gene: 8. In nucleotides, the CDR3 is TGTGCCAAAAACAGCGGACTAGCGGGAGAGACCCAGTACTTC. It specifies CAKNSGLAGETQYF.

This clone was seen a handful of times. This CDR3 is CASSDSYEQYF. The DNA of the CDR3 is TGCGCCAGCAGTGACTCCTACGAGCAGTACTTC. The chain couples TRBV10-2 to TRBJ2-7; D gene ambiguous. The CDR3 is 11 amino acids. Germline loops: CDR1 WSHSY, CDR2 SAAADI. Trimming took off 3 bases at V and 0 bases at J, with 0 bases between the two ends.

J is TRBJ2-3 and V is TRBV5-1, with 8 bases matching TRBD2. CDR3 length: 15 amino acids. Germline V gene lookup returns CDR1 SGHRS and CDR2 YFSETQ. After removal of 2 bases from V and 5 bases from J, the junction contained 7 bases not matched to a gene. DNA of the CDR3: TGCGCCAGCAGCTTCTTGAGCGGGAGTCTAGATACGCAGTATTTT. This codes for CASSFLSGSLDTQYF.

In its sample, this clone was seen once. J is TRBJ2-3 and V is TRBV25-1; possibly TRBD2 for D (6 bases). V was shortened by 4 bases and J by 2 bases, with 22 bases between the two germline ends. Germline V gives CDR1 MGHDK, CDR2 SYGVNS. This CDR3 region has 18 residues. The CDR3 here is CASSVGLGTGGPTDTQYF. Written as DNA, the CDR3 is TGTGCCAGCAGTGTCGGGCTCGGGACTGGTGGACCCACAGATACGCAGTATTTT.

The chain links TRBV7-8 to TRBJ2-5, with 15 nucleotides matching TRBD2. Looked up from germline, CDR1 is SGHVS and CDR2 is FQNEAQ. The CDR3 has 15 amino acids. V trimming: 4 bases; J trimming: 5 bases; junction bases outside the gene matches: 2. CDR3 sequence: CASSSGLAGGETQYF. DNA for the CDR3: TGTGCCAGCAGCTCCGGACTAGCGGGAGGGGAGACCCAGTACTTC.

This chain uses TRBV5-1 with TRBJ1-4; unclear D gene. The CDR3 is made up of 15 amino acids. V lost 0 bases and J 0 bases, leaving 6 bases between the germline ends. Per germline, CDR1 SGHRS and CDR2 YFSETQ. The CDR3 reads CASSLGTPTNEKLFF. CDR3 in DNA: TGCGCCAGCAGCTTGGGGACCCCAACTAATGAAAAACTGTTTTTT. Full variable domain (outside the CDR3, taken from reference TRBV5-1 and TRBJ1-4): KAGVTQTPRYLIKTRGQQVTLSCSPISGHRSVSWYQQTPGQGLQFLFEYFSETQRNKGNFPGRFSGRQFSNSRSEMNVSTLELGDSALYLCASSLGTPTNEKLFFGSGTQLSVL.

This chain uses TRBV7-2 with TRBJ2-5; maybe TRBD2 (6 bases). Germline CDR1 and CDR2: SGHTA and FQGNSA. CDR3 length equals 15 residues. Between the trimmed V and J ends, which lost 5 bases and 1 base, there was a span of 14 bases. The CDR3 protein is CASSPRSGSQETQYF. The CDR3 DNA is TGTGCCAGCAGCCCCCGGAGCGGGTCCCAAGAGACCCAGTACTTC.

CDR3 in DNA: TGTGCCAGCAGCGTAGTCAGCGGGAGCGCCTACAATGAGCAGTTCTTC. It specifies CASSVVSGSAYNEQFF. The chain is built from TRBV9 and TRBJ2-1; 8 positions agree with TRBD2. The CDR3 extends over 16 amino acids. With 0 bases clipped from V and 2 bases from J, the junction kept 4 bases outside the gene matches. Looked up from germline, CDR1 is SGDLS and CDR2 is YYNGEE.

The chain joins TRBV5-3 to TRBJ2-7; possibly TRBD2 for D (5 bases). TRBV5-3 is marked as an open reading frame, function uncertain. V shed 0 bases and J shed 12 bases, with 10 bases lying between them. This CDR3 contains 11 residues. The CDR3 DNA reads TGTGCCAGAAGCTTGGAAGGGCTAGCGTACTTC. Residues: CARSLEGLAYF.

The chain combines TRBV7-2 with TRBJ2-2, with a tentative D call TRBD1 (5 bases). Trimming took off 4 bases at V and 6 bases at J, with 6 bases between the two ends. There are 12 residues in the CDR3. The V gene's germline CDR1 is SGHTA and CDR2 FQGNSA. CDR3 DNA sequence: TGTGCCAGCAGCTGGGGCCCCGGGGAGCTGTTTTTT. Translating gives CASSWGPGELFF.

V is TRBV5-5 and J is TRBJ1-2; 7 bases are a match to TRBD1. Germline V gene data show CDR1 as SGHKS and CDR2 as YYEKEE (reference sequence). V was pared by 4 bases and J by 3 bases, with 6 bases of the junction left unmatched. The CDR3 length is 14 residues. The CDR3 nucleotides read TGTGCCAGCAGCCGAGACAGGGCCCACTATGGCTACACCTTC. Translated, it gives CASSRDRAHYGYTF.

The CDR3 spells CASSLGAGGLGYTF. CDR3 DNA: TGTGCCAGCAGCCTAGGTGCGGGGGGATTGGGCTACACCTTC. The chain joins TRBV7-9 to TRBJ1-2, with D possibly matching TRBD1 (5 bases). CDR1 and CDR2 (germline): SEHNR, FQNEAQ (reference sequence). The CDR3 has 14 residues. V lost 5 bases, J lost 8 bases, and 18 bases lay in between.

The V gene is TRBV9, the J gene TRBJ2-7; TRBD2 might be the D (7 bases). The V gene's germline CDR1 is SGDLS and CDR2 YYNGEE. Trimming removed 0 bases from V and 6 bases from J, with 19 bases in between. This CDR3 spans 16 amino acids. CDR3 in amino acids: CASSVEVGGGFGEQYF. CDR3 nucleotides: TGTGCCAGCAGCGTAGAGGTAGGGGGAGGGTTCGGCGAGCAGTACTTC.

The chain uses TRBV7-9 and TRBJ1-2, with a tentative D call TRBD1 (5 bases). Germline V gene lookup returns CDR1 SEHNR and CDR2 FQNEAQ (reference sequence). The CDR3 totals 14 residues. Trimming left V 0 bases short and J 9 bases short, with 14 bases between. This CDR3 is CASSLAFPRTSYTF. CDR3 sequence (DNA): TGTGCCAGCAGCTTAGCGTTTCCAAGGACAAGCTACACCTTC.

The chain employs TRBV29-1 and TRBJ2-3, with D possibly TRBD1 on 5 matching bases. This CDR3 has 13 residues. Germline V lookup: CDR1 SQVTM, CDR2 ANQGSEA. Trimming pared 7 bases from V and 2 bases from J, leaving 13 bases between. The DNA for the CDR3 is TGCAGCGCACTGGCAGGGATCACAGATACGCAGTATTTT. Its translation is CSALAGITDTQYF.

The V call is TRBV7-2, the J call TRBJ2-1; D is uncertain. Trimming removed 0 bases at V and 5 bases at J, with 5 bases between. Germline V gives CDR1 SGHTA, CDR2 FQGNSA. The CDR3 loop spans 13 amino acids. The CDR3 DNA reads as TGTGCCAGCAGCTTAGCTTGGGACAATGAGCAGTTCTTC. As protein: CASSLAWDNEQFF.

V is TRBV5-1 and J is TRBJ2-7; 8 nucleotides agree with TRBD2. The V segment lost 4 bases and the J segment 3 bases; nucleotides outside the gene matches: 15. The CDR3 runs to 17 residues. Germline CDR1 is SGHRS and CDR2 is YFSETQ. CDR3 loop: CASSLQTVSGEGYEQYF. In DNA form, the CDR3 reads TGCGCCAGCAGCCTTCAGACAGTTAGCGGGGAGGGCTACGAGCAGTACTTC.

The chain has TRBV7-9 and TRBJ2-7, with unresolved D. Germline V gene data show CDR1 as SEHNR and CDR2 as FQNEAQ (reference sequence). V shed 5 bases and J shed 6 bases, with 20 bases lying between them. The CDR3 has 15 residues. The CDR3 is CASSPRAFLDGEQYF. The CDR3 DNA sequence: TGTGCCAGCAGCCCTAGGGCCTTCCTGGACGGCGAGCAGTACTTC.

This clone has only one observation. J is TRBJ1-2 and V is TRBV10-2; weak D call: TRBD1 (5 bases). The V and J ends lost 8 bases and 5 bases respectively, with 15 bases between them. Germline assignment: CDR1 WSHSY and CDR2 SAAADI. This CDR3 spans 13 amino acids. DNA for the CDR3: TGCGCCAGCGCCCTCGGGGCTGAGTATGGCTACACCTTC. Its translation: CASALGAEYGYTF.

This rearrangement joins TRBV5-6 to TRBJ2-7, with TRBD1 matching over 9 bases. In germline, CDR1 is SGHDT, CDR2 YYEEEE. The CDR3 consists of 15 residues. Trimming took 5 bases from V and 5 from J; bases not matched to a gene: 11. This chain's CDR3 is CASSASGTGRHEQYF. The CDR3 DNA reads TGTGCCAGCAGTGCATCCGGGACAGGGAGGCACGAGCAGTACTTC.

The J gene is TRBJ2-1, the V gene TRBV15, with D hard to call. V shed 0 bases and J shed 7 bases, with 10 bases lying between them. Germline lookup yields CDR1 LNHNV and CDR2 YYDKDF (reference sequence). This CDR3 is built from 14 residues. The CDR3 bases are TGTGCCACCAGCAGAGATCACGATAGTAATGAGCAGTTCTTC. It is translated as CATSRDHDSNEQFF.

This chain links TRBV11-2 with TRBJ1-1; weak D call: TRBD1 (5 bases). Trimming removed 4 bases from V and 1 base from J, with 10 bases in between. This CDR3 has 14 residues. Germline V gene lookup returns CDR1 SGHAT and CDR2 FQNNGV. In DNA form, the CDR3 reads TGTGCCAGCAGCTGGGGGAAATCGAACACTGAAGCTTTCTTT. Translation: CASSWGKSNTEAFF.

J is TRBJ2-2 and V is TRBV30; 9 bases line up with TRBD2. CDR1 and CDR2 from the germline V gene are GTSNPN and SVGIG (reference sequence). This CDR3 spans 14 amino acids. Losses at the gene ends were 3 bases for V and 6 bases for J; bases not matched to a gene: 5. CDR3 protein: CAWSRLAVPGELFF. CDR3 bases: TGTGCCTGGAGCAGACTAGCGGTCCCCGGGGAGCTGTTTTTT.

The chain is built from TRBV29-1 and TRBJ1-1; D might be TRBD1 (6 bases). CDR1 is SQVTM, CDR2 ANQGSEA, per germline. The CDR3 has 14 amino acids. V was clipped by 4 bases and J by 0 bases, with 12 bases between them. DNA of the CDR3: TGCAGCGTTGGGGTAGGGGGGCTGAACACTGAAGCTTTCTTT. Translation: CSVGVGGLNTEAFF. The full variable domain, completed using reference TRBV29-1 and TRBJ1-1, is SAVISQKPSRDICQRGTSLTIQCQVDSQVTMMFWYRQQPGQSLTLIATANQGSEATYESGFVIDKFPISRPNLTFSTLTVSNMSPEDSSIYLCSVGVGGLNTEAFFGQGTRLTVV.

This chain connects TRBV19 to TRBJ1-2; 11 bases line up with TRBD1. V lost 10 bases, J lost 8 bases, and 12 bases stayed unmatched. Germline-derived CDR1 and CDR2 are LNHDA and SQIVND (reference sequence). The CDR3 is 14 residues long. The CDR3 region has the DNA TGTGCCACCCTCGGTTCGGGACAGGGGGTAGGCTACACCTTC. Encoded protein: CATLGSGQGVGYTF.

This clone was detected a few times. The chain has TRBV27 and TRBJ2-7; D may be TRBD1 (6 bases). This CDR3 is 13 amino acids long. CDR1 and CDR2 (germline): MNHEY, SMNVEV (reference sequence). V lost 6 bases to trimming and J lost 0 bases, with 9 bases between them. The CDR3 region is CASRVQGSYEQYF. The CDR3 DNA sequence: TGTGCCAGCAGGGTACAGGGCTCCTACGAGCAGTACTTC.

The chain has TRBV5-5 and TRBJ1-1; no clear D gene. V shed 3 bases and J shed 0 bases, with 6 bases lying between them. CDR1 and CDR2 from the germline V gene are SGHKS and YYEKEE (reference sequence). The CDR3 has 13 amino acids. The CDR3 spells CASSWEVNTEAFF. The DNA of the CDR3 is TGTGCCAGCAGCTGGGAAGTGAACACTGAAGCTTTCTTT.

The genes are TRBV7-6 and TRBJ2-5; TRBD2 agrees at 15 bases. Per the germline V gene, CDR1 is SGHVS and CDR2 is FNYEAQ. Losses at the gene ends were 5 bases for V and 5 bases for J; bases not matched to a gene: 9. This CDR3 region has 17 residues. CDR3 sequence: CASSPGTSGRRRETQYF. CDR3 DNA sequence: TGTGCCAGCAGCCCCGGGACTAGCGGGAGGAGGAGGGAGACCCAGTACTTC.